This T cell receptor beta chain was obtained from a study of Ad26.COV2.S vaccination and SARS-CoV-2 variants. Study as a whole: COV1001, an Ad26.COV2.S trial, supplied this vaccine-arm donor.

Noted treatment: around 19 received Ad26.COV2.S at low or high dose, single or two shots; about 5 received placebo; per-sample allocation not given. Specimen acquisition occurred on day 63 following the initial vaccine or placebo injection. Immunization relied on an Ad26 vector, which expressed Wuhan-strain SARS-CoV-2 spike. The CDR3 is 14 amino acids. The germline V gene encodes CDR1 LNHDA and CDR2 SQIVND (reference sequence). Trimming at V came to 2 bases and at J to 6 bases, leaving 2 bases not matched to a gene. Study outcomes and limitations: The breadth of spike-specific CD8+ and CD4+ T cell responses after vaccination was reportedly substantial.

Comments on this clone: Its matching antigen is unknown.

The method was immunoSEQ multiplex PCR; TCRdb's version includes in-frame clones alone and lacks a portion of them. The sample holds 300,000 to 400,000 clones, roughly 90% seen once. J is TRBJ2-1 and V is TRBV19; 9 bases align to TRBD2. The sequenced sample was peripheral blood, obtained in a trial of Ad26.COV2.S vaccine versus placebo. The sequence was obtained from a person aged 18-60 years who received the Ad26.COV2.S COVID-19 vaccine or a placebo. CDR3 DNA: TGTGCCAGTAGTATAAGTAGCGGGAGCAATGAGCAGTTCTTC. Its translation is CASSISSGSNEQFF.